These 32 T cell receptor beta chains share one sample of origin, sequenced in a study of cytomegalovirus exposure and HLA in healthy donors. 13 Jbeta primers and 60 Vbeta primers were used for the PCR. Libraries were prepared by immunoSEQ multiplex PCR; TCRdb keeps only in-frame clonotypes and omits some of them. The profile covers 75,000 to 100,000 clones, with approximately 70% appearing a single time and 3.5% to 4.5% taken by the ten largest. Sequencing was carried out using PBMCs. These receptors were taken from a man aged 35 to 55 in good health and CMV-seronegative.

V is TRBV6-5 and J is TRBJ2-5; 9 nucleotides line up with TRBD1. V lost 2 bases, J lost 5 bases, and 6 bases stayed unmatched. Germline V gives CDR1 MNHEY, CDR2 SVGAGI. This CDR3 comprises 15 residues. The chain's CDR3 is CASSYGTGRGETQYF. The CDR3 DNA is TGTGCCAGCAGTTACGGGACAGGGAGAGGGGAGACCCAGTACTTC.

The chain couples TRBV2 to TRBJ1-6; no firm D call. The CDR3 has 16 amino acids. CDR1 and CDR2 (germline): SNHLY, FYNNEI. Trimming took 7 bases from V and 0 from J, leaving 13 bases between them. The CDR3 protein is CASITGSLSYNSPLHF. CDR3 in DNA: TGTGCCAGCATCACCGGGTCCCTCTCCTATAATTCACCCCTCCACTTT.

This clone has a handful of counts. The chain uses TRBV6-1 and TRBJ1-6, with TRBD1 identical over 8 bases. The germline V gene encodes CDR1 MNHNS and CDR2 SASEGT. V trimming: 4 bases; J trimming: 5 bases; junction bases outside the gene matches: 4. The CDR3 runs 15 residues. This CDR3 is CASSAKQGDNSPLHF. CDR3 sequence (DNA): TGTGCCAGCAGTGCGAAACAGGGGGATAATTCACCCCTCCACTTT.

This clone was seen only once. The genes are TRBV7-2 and TRBJ2-1; possibly TRBD2 for D (6 bases). Germline V gives CDR1 SGHTA, CDR2 FQGNSA. V gave up 5 bases and J gave up 6 bases, with 17 bases separating them. The CDR3 totals 15 residues. CDR3 sequence: CASSLTGLPGNEQFF. CDR3 DNA: TGTGCCAGCAGCCTCACGGGACTCCCGGGCAATGAGCAGTTCTTC. Based on the CDR3 plus reference TRBV7-2 and TRBJ2-1, the full variable domain is GAGVSQSPSNKVTEKGKDVELRCDPISGHTALYWYRQSLGQGLEFLIYFQGNSAPDKSGLPSDRFSAERTGGSVSTLTIQRTQQEDSAVYLCASSLTGLPGNEQFFGPGTRLTVL.

This clone was seen a single time. The chain uses TRBV5-1 and TRBJ1-1; TRBD1 agrees at 9 bases. This CDR3 spans 15 amino acids. CDR1 and CDR2 (germline): SGHRS, YFSETQ. V was clipped by 6 bases and J by 4 bases; unmatched bases: 10. CDR3 in DNA: TGCGCCAGCACCCGAGGGACAGGGTCTGGCACTGAAGCTTTCTTT. Protein: CASTRGTGSGTEAFF. Combining the CDR3 with reference TRBV5-1 and TRBJ1-1 gives the whole variable domain KAGVTQTPRYLIKTRGQQVTLSCSPISGHRSVSWYQQTPGQGLQFLFEYFSETQRNKGNFPGRFSGRQFSNSRSEMNVSTLELGDSALYLCASTRGTGSGTEAFFGQGTRLTVV.

The chain has TRBV5-1 and TRBJ2-5; 11 nucleotides line up with TRBD2. Germline CDR1 and CDR2: SGHRS and YFSETQ. The CDR3 has 16 amino acids. The junction had 8 bases not matched to a gene; V was cut back by 7 bases and J by 0 bases. In DNA form, the CDR3 reads TGCGCCAGCTCCAGGGGTAGCGGGGGGGACCAAGAGACCCAGTACTTC. This codes for CASSRGSGGDQETQYF.

The rearrangement links TRBV10-3 to TRBJ1-4; the D is unclear. V was shortened by 6 bases and J by 5 bases, with 7 bases between the two germline ends. This CDR3 has 12 residues. Per germline, CDR1 ENHRY and CDR2 SYGVKD. In nucleotides, the CDR3 is TGTGCCATCAGCCCACGGAATGAAAAACTGTTTTTT. Translated: CAISPRNEKLFF.

The V gene is TRBV28, the J gene TRBJ1-1, with 8 bases aligning to TRBD1. V shed 11 bases, J shed 3 bases, and the junction held 17 bases outside the gene matches. The CDR3 has 16 residues. CDR1 and CDR2 (germline): MDHEN, SYDVKM. For the CDR3, the DNA is TGTGCCGCGCTGGGGTTTTCAGGGGGCGTGCACACTGAAGCTTTCTTT. Protein product: CAALGFSGGVHTEAFF.

The chain is built from TRBV6-5 and TRBJ2-5; a possible D gene is TRBD2 (6 bases). CDR3 length equals 15 residues. From germline, CDR1 is MNHEY and CDR2 SVGAGI. V lost 2 bases and J 2 bases, leaving 12 bases between the germline ends. The CDR3 nucleotides are TGTGCCAGCAGTTACGGGGCGGGGTCTCAAGAGACCCAGTACTTC. Protein sequence: CASSYGAGSQETQYF.

This sequence joins TRBV7-6 and TRBJ2-7, with no clear D. The germline CDR1 and CDR2 sequences are SGHVS and FNYEAQ. CDR3 length: 14 amino acids. Between the trimmed V and J ends, which lost 5 bases and 2 bases, there was a span of 13 bases. CDR3 in amino acids: CASSPSHLTYEQYF. The CDR3 nucleotides read TGTGCCAGCAGCCCGAGCCATTTAACCTACGAGCAGTACTTC.

The V call is TRBV4-3, the J call TRBJ2-7; the D gene is possibly TRBD2 (5 bases). CDR1 LGHNA and CDR2 YSLEER come from the germline V gene. Between the trimmed V and J ends, which lost 2 bases and 2 bases, there was a span of 13 bases. CDR3 length equals 15 residues. The CDR3 spells CASSQSRAGAYEQYF. The CDR3 coding sequence is TGCGCCAGCAGCCAATCCAGAGCCGGGGCCTACGAGCAGTACTTC.

The V and J genes are TRBV5-1 and TRBJ2-1; possible D gene TRBD2, 5 bases. The CDR3 has 16 amino acids. The V and J ends lost 4 bases and 5 bases respectively, with 19 bases between them. In germline, CDR1 is SGHRS, CDR2 YFSETQ. CDR3 sequence reads: CASSVIPGSGHNEQFF. The CDR3 nucleotides are TGCGCCAGCAGCGTCATCCCGGGATCCGGCCACAATGAGCAGTTCTTC.

The genes are TRBV13 and TRBJ1-4, with TRBD1 as a possible D gene (5 bases). The V end lost 3 bases, the J end lost 4 bases, and 15 bases lay between the germline ends. Germline loops: CDR1 PRHDT, CDR2 FYEKMQ (reference sequence). The CDR3 spans 16 residues. The CDR3 is CASSFRPGRGNEKLFF. Written as DNA, the CDR3 is TGTGCCAGCAGCTTCCGGCCAGGGAGGGGTAATGAAAAACTGTTTTTT.

The rearrangement joins TRBV5-1 to TRBJ2-3; the D gene is possibly TRBD2 (6 bases). This CDR3 spans 13 amino acids. The V and J ends lost 10 bases and 0 bases respectively, with 12 bases between them. The germline V gene has CDR1 SGHRS and CDR2 YFSETQ. The CDR3 DNA reads TGCGCCGGGCGGGAAGGTAGCACAGATACGCAGTATTTT. This translates into CAGREGSTDTQYF.

This clone was counted ten times or more. This rearrangement joins TRBV29-1 to TRBJ2-1; TRBD1 matches 10 bases. Germline V gene lookup returns CDR1 SQVTM and CDR2 ANQGSEA. The V segment lost 4 bases and the J segment 8 bases; nucleotides outside the gene matches: 2. The CDR3 covers 12 residues. The CDR3 bases are TGCAGCGTTGGACAGGGGGCCTATGAGCAGTTCTTC. Translation: CSVGQGAYEQFF.

This chain joins TRBV7-8 and TRBJ1-2, with D unresolved. V lost 5 bases, J lost 3 bases, and 7 bases lay in between. CDR1 is SGHVS, CDR2 FQNEAQ, per germline. This CDR3 region has 12 residues. The chain's CDR3 is CASSPEDYGYTF. The CDR3 DNA is TGTGCCAGCAGCCCTGAGGACTATGGCTACACCTTC.

This clone was counted a few times. The J gene is TRBJ1-2, the V gene TRBV5-4, with TRBD1 identical over 8 bases. Germline loops: CDR1 SGHNT, CDR2 YYREEE (reference sequence). V lost 4 bases to trimming and J lost 3 bases; unmatched junction nucleotides: 8. The length of the CDR3 is 15 residues. In DNA, the CDR3 is TGTGCCAGCAGCAGACTAATGACAGGGGACTATGGCTACACCTTC. Protein: CASSRLMTGDYGYTF.

V and J are TRBV7-8 and TRBJ1-5, with TRBD1 matching over 7 bases. The CDR3 contains 14 residues. Trimming cost V 10 bases and J 5 bases; bases outside gene matches: 11. Germline CDR1 and CDR2: SGHVS and FQNEAQ. CDR3 nucleotide sequence: TGTGCCACAGTACAGGGGTTCAAAGATCAGCCCCAGCATTTT. This gives the protein CATVQGFKDQPQHF.

The chain links TRBV5-4 to TRBJ2-7; TRBD1 matches 9 bases. Germline trimming cut 3 bases from V and 0 bases from J; bases unmatched to any gene: 4. This CDR3 has 15 residues. Germline V gene lookup returns CDR1 SGHNT and CDR2 YYREEE (reference sequence). CDR3 bases: TGTGCCAGCAGCTCCGGGACAGGGCACTCCTACGAGCAGTACTTC. Protein product: CASSSGTGHSYEQYF.

This chain links TRBV15 with TRBJ2-5; TRBD1 is a possible D gene (6 bases). The V gene's germline CDR1 is LNHNV and CDR2 YYDKDF (reference sequence). This CDR3 contains 13 residues. V lost 6 bases, J lost 5 bases, and 13 bases lay in between. CDR3 loop: CATRVQGSETQYF. DNA for the CDR3: TGTGCCACCAGGGTACAGGGTTCCGAGACCCAGTACTTC.

V usage is TRBV29-1 and J usage is TRBJ2-4; maybe TRBD1 (6 bases). Trimming removed 7 bases at V and 8 bases at J, with 15 bases between. This CDR3 spans 12 amino acids. From germline, CDR1 is SQVTM and CDR2 ANQGSEA. The CDR3 sequence: CSALIEGDIQYF. DNA for the CDR3: TGCAGCGCCCTTATCGAGGGGGACATTCAGTACTTC.

The chain carries TRBV2 and TRBJ2-1, with 7 bases that match TRBD1. This CDR3 contains 14 residues. The V and J ends lost 8 bases and 0 bases, in that order; junction bases with no gene match: 4. The germline CDR1 and CDR2 sequences are SNHLY and FYNNEI. The DNA for the CDR3 is TGTGCCAGCGGGGACAGCAGCTCCTACAATGAGCAGTTCTTC. Translated: CASGDSSSYNEQFF. The whole variable domain, filled in from reference TRBV2 and TRBJ2-1, reads EPEVTQTPSHQVTQMGQEVILRCVPISNHLYFYWYRQILGQKVEFLVSFYNNEISEKSEIFDDQFSVERPDGSNFTLKIRSTKLEDSAMYFCASGDSSSYNEQFFGPGTRLTVL.

The genes are TRBV25-1 and TRBJ2-7; a weak D match, TRBD1 (5 bases). This CDR3 contains 17 residues. The V end was cut by 5 bases, the J end by 3 bases, with 23 bases between. Germline values: CDR1 MGHDK, CDR2 SYGVNS. The CDR3: CASSPLGVGQGSYEQYF. CDR3 DNA: TGTGCCAGCAGTCCCCTAGGGGTGGGGCAGGGAAGCTACGAGCAGTACTTC.

The chain couples TRBV7-3 to TRBJ2-1; D unclear. The CDR3 is made up of 13 amino acids. Germline V gives CDR1 SGHTA, CDR2 FQGTGA. V was trimmed by 1 base and J by 10 bases, leaving 11 bases between them. CDR3 coding DNA: TGTGCCAGCAGCTTAATGGCTCGTACCGAGCAGTTCTTC. This translates into CASSLMARTEQFF.

The chain employs TRBV6-5 and TRBJ1-3; D is unclear. The CDR3 sequence is 14 residues long. V lost 2 bases and J 3 bases, leaving 8 bases between the germline ends. The germline CDR1 and CDR2 sequences are MNHEY and SVGAGI. This CDR3 is CASSYQLYGNTIYF. CDR3 DNA sequence: TGTGCCAGCAGTTACCAGTTGTATGGAAACACCATATATTTT.

The V and J genes are TRBV14 and TRBJ1-3; 7 nucleotides line up with TRBD1. Trimming cost V 4 bases and J 4 bases; bases outside gene matches: 4. This CDR3 is 14 amino acids long. The V gene's germline CDR1 is SGHDN and CDR2 FVKESK. The CDR3 loop reads CASSRTGFGNTIYF. DNA for the CDR3: TGTGCCAGCAGCCGGACAGGCTTCGGAAACACCATATATTTT.

The J gene is TRBJ1-4, the V gene TRBV29-1; 7 bases fit TRBD1. In germline, CDR1 is SQVTM, CDR2 ANQGSEA. V gave up 4 bases and J gave up 3 bases; unmatched junction bases: 5. This CDR3 has 14 amino acids. The CDR3 coding sequence is TGCAGCGTTGGGCGGACAGGATCTAATGAAAAACTGTTTTTT. This translates into CSVGRTGSNEKLFF.

V is TRBV7-8 and J is TRBJ1-3; D ambiguous. This CDR3 contains 15 residues. V gave up 5 bases and J gave up 0 bases, with 11 bases separating them. Germline CDR1 SGHVS, CDR2 FQNEAQ. The DNA for the CDR3 is TGTGCCAGCAGCCGGACGGGGAGCTCTGGAAACACCATATATTTT. As protein: CASSRTGSSGNTIYF.

V is TRBV9 and J is TRBJ2-3, with 7 bases aligning to TRBD1. The CDR3 is made up of 15 amino acids. V dropped 1 base and J dropped 2; count of bases not matched to a gene: 4. CDR1 is SGDLS and CDR2 is YYNGEE in the germline V gene. The CDR3 loop reads CASSVTGDYTDTQYF. The CDR3 DNA follows: TGTGCCAGCAGCGTAACAGGGGATTACACAGATACGCAGTATTTT.

The chain combines TRBV5-1 with TRBJ1-4, with TRBD1 matching over 9 bases. Looked up from germline, CDR1 is SGHRS and CDR2 is YFSETQ. There are 15 residues in the CDR3. With 3 bases clipped from V and 6 bases from J, the junction kept 6 bases outside the gene matches. The CDR3 DNA reads as TGCGCCAGCAGCTACGGGACAGGGATGGATGAAAAACTGTTTTTT. Its protein is CASSYGTGMDEKLFF.

The rearrangement joins TRBV5-4 to TRBJ1-1, with D tentatively TRBD1 (5 bases). This CDR3 has 15 residues. Germline loops: CDR1 SGHNT, CDR2 YYREEE (reference sequence). The V gene lost 4 bases and the J gene lost 5 bases, with 18 bases spanning the gap. CDR3 sequence: CASSADGGSRTEAFF. DNA of the CDR3: TGTGCCAGCAGCGCAGACGGGGGAAGTCGAACTGAAGCTTTCTTT.

The rearrangement links TRBV4-1 to TRBJ1-4; D uncertain. CDR1 is MGHRA, CDR2 YSYEKL, per germline. V was cut by 3 bases and J by 0 bases, with 8 bases left in between. CDR3 length: 15 residues. This chain's CDR3 is CASSQPGTTNEKLFF. CDR3 nucleotides: TGCGCCAGCAGCCAGCCAGGCACAACTAATGAAAAACTGTTTTTT.